These 14 T cell receptor beta chains share one sample of origin, sequenced in a study of T cell changes during pregnancy in multiple sclerosis. Clones were read by immunoSEQ multiplex PCR, and TCRdb kept only the in-frame ones, dropping some. The table includes approximately 49,000 clones, 80% to 95% detected once. The source was peripheral blood, collected after pregnancy. The source is a female donor with multiple sclerosis, enrolled in a pregnancy study.

The chain is built from TRBV15 and TRBJ2-7, with 8 bases lining up with TRBD1. V lost 4 bases, J lost 5 bases, and 4 bases stayed unmatched. The CDR3 has 13 residues. Germline lookup yields CDR1 LNHNV and CDR2 YYDKDF (reference sequence). CDR3 nucleotide sequence: TGTGCCACCAGCAAGGACAGGGAGCACGAGCAGTACTTC. It codes for CATSKDREHEQYF.

The chain carries TRBV18 and TRBJ2-7; 12 bases fit TRBD1. There are 18 residues in the CDR3. The V gene's germline CDR1 is KGHSH and CDR2 LQKENI. Losses at the gene ends were 3 bases for V and 5 bases for J; bases not matched to a gene: 14. CDR3 in DNA: TGTGCCAGCTCACCGACCGGGACAGGGGGCGAGAGGCAGCACGAGCAGTACTTC. It codes for CASSPTGTGGERQHEQYF.

This sequence joins TRBV4-3 and TRBJ2-5, with TRBD2 as a possible D gene (6 bases). The CDR3 runs 17 residues. Trimming cost V 0 bases and J 0 bases, with 14 bases left between them. CDR1 is LGHNA and CDR2 is YSLEER in the germline V gene. The CDR3 loop is CASSQDGGTSYQETQYF. Here the CDR3 DNA reads TGCGCCAGCAGCCAAGATGGGGGGACTTCTTACCAAGAGACCCAGTACTTC.

The rearrangement links TRBV29-1 to TRBJ2-2; no definite D call. CDR3 length equals 16 residues. CDR1 and CDR2 from the germline V gene are SQVTM and ANQGSEA. The V end was cut by 4 bases, the J end by 4 bases, with 19 bases between. Here the CDR3 reads CSVGFFGFGGTGELFF. CDR3 coding DNA: TGCAGCGTTGGCTTTTTTGGCTTTGGCGGCACCGGGGAGCTGTTTTTT.

The chain uses TRBV27 and TRBJ1-1; 8 nucleotides align to TRBD1. This CDR3 region has 14 residues. The germline gives CDR1 MNHEY, CDR2 SMNVEV (reference sequence). J was trimmed by 6 bases and V by 7 bases; bases with no gene match: 10. Written as DNA, the CDR3 is TGTGCCAGCACCCCAGGGGGCGCAGTCGCTGAAGCTTTCTTT. Protein: CASTPGGAVAEAFF.

V gene TRBV5-1 combines with J gene TRBJ1-2; 9 bases align to TRBD1. CDR3 size: 15 residues. With 7 bases clipped from V and 5 bases from J, the junction kept 12 bases outside the gene matches. CDR1 is SGHRS and CDR2 is YFSETQ in the germline V gene. CDR3: CASRLGRDRVYGYTF. In DNA, the CDR3 is TGCGCCAGCCGTCTGGGACGGGACAGGGTATATGGCTACACCTTC.

V gene TRBV21-1 combines with J gene TRBJ2-3; TRBD1, the D gene given by the table, was not confirmed from the DNA. TRBV21-1 is a pseudogene. CDR3 length equals 20 residues. In DNA, the CDR3 is TGTGCCAGCAGCAAAGACCCCTGCCCTAACCCGGGTAGGGGTACAGATACGCAGTATTTT. Translation: CASSKDPCPNPGRGTDTQYF.

The chain recombines TRBV19 with TRBJ2-3, with 8 positions matching TRBD2. The CDR3 is 14 residues long. V gave up 7 bases and J gave up 5 bases; unmatched junction bases: 8. Germline V lookup: CDR1 LNHDA, CDR2 SQIVND (reference sequence). CDR3 sequence reads: CASMAGGAVDTQYF. The DNA of the CDR3 is TGTGCCAGTATGGCCGGGGGGGCGGTAGATACGCAGTATTTT.

The chain recombines TRBV2 with TRBJ2-3, with 12 bases lining up with TRBD2. Germline V CDR1 and CDR2: SNHLY, FYNNEI. Trimming cost V 8 bases and J 0 bases; bases outside gene matches: 6. This CDR3 spans 16 amino acids. CDR3 nucleotides: TGTGCCAGCCGATTGACTAGCGGGGGAAGCACAGATACGCAGTATTTT. This translates into CASRLTSGGSTDTQYF. Together with reference TRBV2 and TRBJ2-3, the CDR3 gives the full variable domain: EPEVTQTPSHQVTQMGQEVILRCVPISNHLYFYWYRQILGQKVEFLVSFYNNEISEKSEIFDDQFSVERPDGSNFTLKIRSTKLEDSAMYFCASRLTSGGSTDTQYFGPGTRLTVL.

This chain joins TRBV5-6 and TRBJ2-7; tentatively, D is TRBD1 (6 bases). The CDR3 has 15 residues. CDR1 and CDR2 from the germline V gene are SGHDT and YYEEEE. V was pared by 3 bases and J by 4 bases, with 17 bases between. CDR3 nucleotide sequence: TGTGCCAGCAGCTCCCCCCAGGGGTGGAAGTACGAGCAGTACTTC. Translated: CASSSPQGWKYEQYF.

This chain uses TRBV7-2 with TRBJ2-4; 13 bases align to TRBD2. Germline CDR1 and CDR2: SGHTA and FQGNSA. This CDR3 has 16 residues. The V and J ends lost 5 bases and 8 bases, in that order; junction bases with no gene match: 9. The CDR3 sequence is CASSPTSGGATHIQYF. The CDR3 DNA follows: TGTGCCAGCAGCCCTACTAGCGGGGGGGCCACGCACATTCAGTACTTC.

The V and J genes are TRBV7-8 and TRBJ1-4; 10 bases align to TRBD1. V lost 1 base and J lost 5; bases outside the gene matches: 4. This CDR3 spans 16 amino acids. Germline V lookup: CDR1 SGHVS, CDR2 FQNEAQ. Here the CDR3 reads CASSLGTGGGNEKLFF. The CDR3 DNA sequence: TGTGCCAGCAGCTTAGGGACAGGGGGGGGCAATGAAAAACTGTTTTTT.

The genes are TRBV9 and TRBJ2-1; the match to TRBD2 covers 11 bases. From germline, CDR1 is SGDLS and CDR2 YYNGEE. The CDR3 runs to 16 residues. With 2 bases clipped from V and 2 bases from J, the junction kept 3 bases outside the gene matches. The CDR3 reads CASSVIAGGPYNEQFF. For the CDR3, the DNA is TGTGCCAGCAGCGTCATAGCGGGGGGGCCCTACAATGAGCAGTTCTTC. Looking up the rest from reference TRBV9 and TRBJ2-1 gives the full variable domain: DSGVTQTPKHLITATGQRVTLRCSPRSGDLSVYWYQQSLDQGLQFLIQYYNGEERAKGNILERFSAQQFPDLHSELNLSSLELGDSALYFCASSVIAGGPYNEQFFGPGTRLTVL.

V gene TRBV7-9 combines with J gene TRBJ2-1; D unclear. Per the germline V gene, CDR1 is SEHNR and CDR2 is FQNEAQ (reference sequence). There are 13 residues in the CDR3. V lost 7 bases and J lost 5, with 12 bases in between. The DNA for the CDR3 is TGTGCCAGCATCAAAGCCCCGGACAATGAGCAGTTCTTC. Translation gives CASIKAPDNEQFF. The full variable domain, with the rest looked up from reference TRBV7-9 and TRBJ2-1, is DTGVSQNPRHKITKRGQNVTFRCDPISEHNRLYWYRQTLGQGPEFLTYFQNEAQLEKSRLLSDRFSAERPKGSFSTLEIQRTEQGDSAMYLCASIKAPDNEQFFGPGTRLTVL.